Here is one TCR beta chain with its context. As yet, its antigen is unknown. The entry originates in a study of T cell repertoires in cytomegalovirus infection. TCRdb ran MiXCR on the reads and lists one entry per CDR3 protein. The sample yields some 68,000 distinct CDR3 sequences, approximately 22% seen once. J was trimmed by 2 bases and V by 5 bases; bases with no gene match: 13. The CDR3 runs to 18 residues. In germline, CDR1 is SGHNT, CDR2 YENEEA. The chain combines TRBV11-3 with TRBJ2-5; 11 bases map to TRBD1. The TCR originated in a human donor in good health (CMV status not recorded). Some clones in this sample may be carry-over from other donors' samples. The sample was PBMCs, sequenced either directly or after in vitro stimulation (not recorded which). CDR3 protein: CASSPWKDRGQHQETQYF. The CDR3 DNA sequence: TGTGCCAGCAGCCCATGGAAGGACAGGGGGCAGCATCAAGAGACCCAGTACTTC. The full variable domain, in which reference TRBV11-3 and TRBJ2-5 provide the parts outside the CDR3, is EAGVVQSPRYKIIEKKQPVAFWCNPISGHNTLYWYLQNLGQGPELLIRYENEEAVDDSQLPKDRFSAERLKGVDSTLKIQPAELGDSAVYLCASSPWKDRGQHQETQYFGPGTRLLVL.